This T cell receptor beta chain was retrieved from a study of cytomegalovirus exposure and HLA in healthy donors. This PCR relied on a set of 60 Vbeta primers and 13 Jbeta primers. Measured with immunoSEQ multiplex PCR; TCRdb has only the in-frame clones, and not every one. The repertoire holds around 240,000 clones, with 82% as singletons. The germline CDR1 and CDR2 sequences are SGDLS and YYNGEE. With 0 bases removed from V and 2 bases from J, the gap between germline ends came to 12 bases. The CDR3 extends over 15 amino acids. Points from the study as a whole: Other equally common chains were less clonally expanded than HLA-associated TCR beta chains, a later analysis showed. In a later analysis, productive TCRs from donors in an Asian-associated ancestry cluster reportedly carried fewer N-insertions than the cohort mean.

This clone has only a few counts. Its cognate antigen is unknown. The rearrangement links TRBV9 to TRBJ2-7, with a possible D match to TRBD1 (5 bases). The sequence was collected from a woman in her thirties or forties in good health and CMV-seropositive. Source material: PBMCs. The CDR3 DNA reads TGTGCCAGCAGCGTAGGGGCAGACAGAACCTACGAGCAGTACTTC. As protein: CASSVGADRTYEQYF.